A selection of T cell receptor beta chains follows, all from one sample in a study of blood T cell repertoires in COVID-19. Repertoires were generated with immunoSEQ multiplex PCR, while TCRdb's copy carries only in-frame clones and drops some. The sample shows about 360,000 clones, 80% to 90% of them seen only once. Sample: peripheral blood. These receptors all come from a woman aged 55-70 years with COVID-19, enrolled during active disease. Each CDR3 is given with its conserved first and last residue. The order of the fields is D gene, J gene, clone size, V gene, CDR3 DNA, CDR3 protein. The D gene is left open where the match is weak. Clone size appears in some rows only: once, few, many, or a class for an expanded clone.

NA | TRBJ2-7 | NA | TRBV11-2 | TGTGCCAGCAGGGTATGGGGGGTAGCTCACGAGCAGTACTTC | CASRVWGVAHEQYF
TRBD2 | TRBJ2-3 | NA | TRBV24-1 | TGTGCCACCAGTGATGGGGGACTAGCGGGGTCCACAGATACGCAGTATTTT | CATSDGGLAGSTDTQYF
TRBD2 | TRBJ2-7 | NA | TRBV6-1 | TGTGCCAGCAGTGATCTCCCCTCTAGCGGGGCCTACGAGCAGTACTTC | CASSDLPSSGAYEQYF
NA | TRBJ1-2 | NA | TRBV18 | TGTGCCAGCTCGCGCGAAAATAACTATGGCTACACCTTC | CASSRENNYGYTF
TRBD1 | TRBJ2-7 | NA | TRBV27 | TGTGCCAGCAGTTTAGGGACAGGACCATACGAGCAGTACTTC | CASSLGTGPYEQYF
TRBD1 | TRBJ2-7 | NA | TRBV6-6 | TGTGCCAGCAGTTACTCGCTTCGGGACAGGTCAAACGAGCAGTACTTC | CASSYSLRDRSNEQYF
TRBD2 | TRBJ2-1 | NA | TRBV5-4 | TGTGCCAGCATCCCCCCGGGGGGGAATGAGCAGTTCTTC | CASIPPGGNEQFF
TRBD1 | TRBJ1-2 | NA | TRBV5-1 | TGCGCCAGCAGCGCCCGACAGGGTGAGGATGGCTACACCTTC | CASSARQGEDGYTF
NA | TRBJ1-2 | NA | TRBV6-6 | TGTGCCAGCAGTTACACCGGGTCCAGGGAACAAGATGGCTACACCTTC | CASSYTGSREQDGYTF
NA | TRBJ1-2 | NA | TRBV12-5 | TGTGCTAGTGGTTTCGGAGTTGACTATGGCTACACCTTC | CASGFGVDYGYTF
NA | TRBJ1-1 | once | TRBV21-1 | TGTGCCAGCAGCAAAGGCGGGACAGTTACTGAAGCTTTCTTT | CASSKGGTVTEAFF
NA | TRBJ1-6 | NA | TRBV3-1/TRBV3-2 | TGTGCCAGCGGCGGGGGGGTCGGGTCACCCCTCCACTTT | CASGGGVGSPLHF
TRBD1 | TRBJ1-1 | NA | TRBV5-4 | TGTGCCAGCAGCTTTTCAGGGGGTAGCACTGAAGCTTTCTTT | CASSFSGGSTEAFF
TRBD1 | TRBJ1-5 | NA | TRBV6-6 | TGTGCCAGCAGTAGGGACAGCTATCAGCCCCAGCATTTT | CASSRDSYQPQHF
NA | TRBJ2-3 | NA | TRBV5-1 | TGCGCCAGCAGAGTTCCTACAGGGACGGATACGCAGTATTTT | CASRVPTGTDTQYF
NA | TRBJ1-2 | once | TRBV9 | TGTGCCAGCAGCCCCGCACAGGAGCACTATGGCTACACCTTC | CASSPAQEHYGYTF